A single sample gave rise to the 3 T cell receptor beta chains below, sequenced in a study of CD8+ T cells in alopecia areata. Following extraction, RNA underwent reverse transcription to cDNA, which served as the sequencing template. Clones were read by immunoSEQ multiplex PCR, and TCRdb kept only the in-frame ones, dropping some. The data contain about 99,000 clones, approximately 58% of them seen just once; the ten biggest clones take up 8.8%. Material: CD4+ T cells sorted from blood. These receptors were taken from a human donor in good health.

The rearrangement links TRBV10-3 to TRBJ2-5, with 7 bases identical to TRBD2. The germline V gene has CDR1 ENHRY and CDR2 SYGVKD. This CDR3 region has 15 residues. After removal of 6 bases from V and 2 bases from J, the junction contained 9 bases not matched to a gene. The CDR3 here is CAISASGTGQETQYF. CDR3 nucleotide sequence: TGTGCCATCAGCGCCAGCGGGACCGGACAAGAGACCCAGTACTTC.

The chain is built from TRBV29-1 and TRBJ2-5; TRBD2 aligns across 11 bases. The J call is uncertain, as TRBJ2-7 better fits the DNA end. The CDR3 has 14 amino acids. CDR1 and CDR2 from the germline V gene are SQVTM and ANQGSEA. CDR3 in amino acids: CSVTGLAASYEQYF. CDR3 bases: TGCAGCGTCACGGGACTAGCGGCATCCTACGAGCAGTACTTC.

This chain uses TRBV11-2 with TRBJ2-5, with a possible D match to TRBD2 (5 bases). Germline CDR1 is SGHAT and CDR2 is FQNNGV. Trimming cost V 6 bases and J 4 bases, with 9 bases left between them. This CDR3 has 12 residues. The CDR3 nucleotides read TGTGCCAGCAGGGGAGCCGGAGAGACCCAGTACTTC. Residues: CASRGAGETQYF.